This T cell receptor beta chain was retrieved from a study of early T cells in non-severe SARS-CoV-2 infection. This clonotype was counted between two and nine times. One entry per CDR3 protein results from TCRdb running MiXCR on the 5' RACE reads. The sample holds tens of thousands of distinct CDR3 sequences; 10% to 15% are singletons and the top ten take around 5.1%. V was pared by 2 bases and J by 6 bases, with 10 bases between. Germline V gene data show CDR1 as SGHVS and CDR2 as FNYEAQ. The CDR3 extends over 13 amino acids. The chain has TRBV7-6 and TRBJ1-1; D not certain. The sample taken for sequencing was whole blood. The source of this sequence is an adult who was a healthcare worker with PCR-confirmed SARS-CoV-2 infection or an uninfected control (not recorded which). The CDR3 bases are TGTGCCAGCAGCTTAATACTTGGTGCTGAAGCTTTCTTT. Protein: CASSLILGAEAFF.